These 23 T cell receptor beta chains share one sample of origin, sequenced in a study of identical twins. TCRdb recomputed calls from the 5' RACE reads with MiXCR, one row per CDR3 protein. The data hold 1.5 million to 2 million distinct CDR3 sequences, with less than 40% observed a single time. Sample: cord blood. The receptors shown here come from a newborn girl in good health.

CDR3 residues: CASSEVWQGREKLFF. For the CDR3, the DNA is TGTGCCAGCAGTGAAGTATGGCAGGGGCGGGAAAAACTGTTTTTT. This chain joins TRBV2 and TRBJ1-4; a possible D gene is TRBD1 (6 bases). Germline V gene lookup returns CDR1 SNHLY and CDR2 FYNNEI. This CDR3 comprises 15 residues. The V end lost 1 base, the J end lost 8 bases, and 14 bases lay between the germline ends.

There are a few counts of this clonotype. The rearrangement joins TRBV20-1 to TRBJ2-7; 10 bases align to TRBD1. The CDR3 has 14 residues. Germline-derived CDR1 and CDR2 are DFQATT and SNEGSKA (reference sequence). Losses at the gene ends were 2 bases for V and 4 bases for J; bases not matched to a gene: 5. The DNA for the CDR3 is TGCAGTGCTAGATCCGACAGGGGGCTATACGAGCAGTACTTC. Translating gives CSARSDRGLYEQYF.

This clonotype was observed a few times. The gene calls are TRBV14 and TRBJ2-4; D unclear. The J call is in doubt because the DNA end fits TRBJ2-7 better. Germline CDR1 is SGHDN and CDR2 is FVKESK. This CDR3 region has 14 residues. In nucleotides, the CDR3 is TGTGCCAGCAGCCAAGAGATAGGGTTAGCCGAGCAGTACTTC. Translated: CASSQEIGLAEQYF.

The chain combines TRBV5-1 with TRBJ1-1, with a tentative D call TRBD1 (5 bases). Looked up from germline, CDR1 is SGHRS and CDR2 is YFSETQ. V was pared by 0 bases and J by 2 bases, with 11 bases between. The CDR3 has 15 residues. The CDR3 DNA follows: TGCGCCAGCAGCTTGGGGGTCAGGGCCAACACTGAAGCTTTCTTT. Translated: CASSLGVRANTEAFF. Full variable domain (remainder filled in from reference TRBV5-1 and TRBJ1-1): KAGVTQTPRYLIKTRGQQVTLSCSPISGHRSVSWYQQTPGQGLQFLFEYFSETQRNKGNFPGRFSGRQFSNSRSEMNVSTLELGDSALYLCASSLGVRANTEAFFGQGTRLTVV.

This clonotype was seen repeatedly, ten times or more. The rearrangement uses TRBV29-1 and TRBJ2-3; tentative D call: TRBD2 (5 bases). V was shortened by 3 bases and J by 5 bases, with 9 bases between the two germline ends. From germline, CDR1 is SQVTM and CDR2 ANQGSEA. This CDR3 has 12 amino acids. The CDR3 loop reads CSVDLARDTQYF. In DNA form, the CDR3 reads TGCAGCGTTGATCTAGCTAGAGATACGCAGTATTTT.

V gene TRBV18 combines with J gene TRBJ2-3; D is uncertain. The CDR3 consists of 15 residues. CDR1 and CDR2 (germline): KGHSH, LQKENI. Trimming removed 2 bases at V and 0 bases at J, with 9 bases between. CDR3 region: CASSPTYASTDTQYF. CDR3 DNA: TGTGCCAGCTCACCAACTTACGCTAGCACAGATACGCAGTATTTT.

About this clonotype: One end of the junction does not line up with germline, which may come from a read error. V is TRBV4-2 and J is TRBJ2-3; 10 nucleotides agree with TRBD2. CDR3 length equals 17 residues. Germline V gene data show CDR1 as LGHNA and CDR2 as YNFKEQ. DNA for the CDR3: TGTGTCAGCAGCCAAGAAACTAGCGGGGATGGGGCAGATACGCAGTATTTT. Translated: CVSSQETSGDGADTQYF.

This clonotype came up a few times. The V and J genes are TRBV20-1 and TRBJ1-3; TRBD1 is a possible D gene (6 bases). From germline, CDR1 is DFQATT and CDR2 SNEGSKA (reference sequence). The CDR3 contains 12 residues. DNA of the CDR3: TGCAGCCTGAGGGACATCCTAAACACCATATATTTT. Its protein product is CSLRDILNTIYF.

The V and J genes are TRBV18 and TRBJ2-7; TRBD2 agrees at 11 bases. Germline lookup yields CDR1 KGHSH and CDR2 LQKENI. The CDR3 is made up of 14 amino acids. V was clipped by 0 bases and J by 6 bases; unmatched bases: 1. CDR3 nucleotide sequence: TGTGCCAGCTCACCACCGCTAGCGGGAGGCGAGCAGTACTTC. This gives the protein CASSPPLAGGEQYF.

This clonotype came up a few times. The genes are TRBV7-2 and TRBJ1-6, with no clear D. Trimming shortened V by 2 bases and J by 7 bases, and 9 bases separated the two germline ends. This CDR3 has 14 amino acids. Germline lookup yields CDR1 SGHTA and CDR2 FQGNSA. CDR3 amino acids: CASSLSLGNSPLHF. The DNA of the CDR3 is TGTGCCAGCAGCTTATCTCTGGGAAATTCACCCCTCCACTTT.

A few counts support this clonotype. The chain recombines TRBV6-2 or TRBV6-3 with TRBJ2-7; 15 bases match TRBD2. V shed 5 bases, J shed 3 bases, and the junction held 5 bases outside the gene matches. CDR3 size: 16 residues. The germline V gene encodes CDR1 MNHEY and CDR2 SVGEGT. The CDR3 nucleotides are TGTGCCAGCAGTGGACTAGCGGGAGGGCCGAACTACGAGCAGTACTTC. It encodes CASSGLAGGPNYEQYF.

This clonotype was detected a few times. The chain has TRBV12-3 or TRBV12-4 and TRBJ2-4; a weak D match, TRBD2 (5 bases). The CDR3 runs 16 residues. Trimming cost V 6 bases and J 3 bases, with 18 bases left between them. CDR3: CASRPGPGIGKNIQYF. CDR3 nucleotide sequence: TGTGCCAGCAGGCCCGGCCCGGGGATTGGCAAAAACATTCAGTACTTC.

This clonotype was counted between two and nine times. The chain joins TRBV6-5 to TRBJ2-1; the match to TRBD1 covers 8 bases. Unmatched junction bases numbered 6, after V lost 5 bases and J lost 6 bases. The germline gives CDR1 MNHEY, CDR2 SVGAGI. The CDR3 contains 14 residues. Here the CDR3 reads CASSGDRSLNEQFF. The CDR3 bases are TGTGCCAGCAGTGGGGACAGGTCCCTCAATGAGCAGTTCTTC.

This clonotype was counted a few times. The CDR3 reads CSARTWGREGQPQHF. CDR3 nucleotide sequence: TGCAGTGCTAGAACGTGGGGCAGGGAAGGTCAGCCCCAGCATTTT. The chain links TRBV20-1 to TRBJ1-5; D is perhaps TRBD1 (5 bases). The ends were cut back, 2 bases at V and 6 bases at J, with 17 bases in the middle. Germline V gene sequence: CDR1 DFQATT, CDR2 SNEGSKA (reference sequence). This CDR3 is 15 amino acids long.

The DNA for the CDR3 is TGTGCCAGCAGAAGGGGACAGGGCGGCTATGGCTACACCTTC. The encoded protein is CASRRGQGGYGYTF. V gene TRBV12-3 or TRBV12-4 combines with J gene TRBJ1-2, with 9 nucleotides matching TRBD1. Trimming removed 6 bases from V and 4 bases from J; junction bases left unmatched: 6. The length of the CDR3 is 14 residues.

This clonotype was recorded a few times. The chain links TRBV7-9 to TRBJ2-1; 9 bases align to TRBD2. CDR3 length: 17 amino acids. The trim removed 4 bases at V and 5 bases at J, leaving 12 bases unmatched. Germline V lookup: CDR1 SEHNR, CDR2 FQNEAQ (reference sequence). The CDR3 reads CASSSHRLADGDNEQFF. CDR3 bases: TGTGCCAGCAGCTCCCACAGACTAGCGGATGGTGACAATGAGCAGTTCTTC. The full variable domain, its missing parts supplied by reference TRBV7-9 and TRBJ2-1, is DTGVSQNPRHKITKRGQNVTFRCDPISEHNRLYWYRQTLGQGPEFLTYFQNEAQLEKSRLLSDRFSAERPKGSFSTLEIQRTEQGDSAMYLCASSSHRLADGDNEQFFGPGTRLTVL.

This clonotype was observed a handful of times. The chain combines TRBV3-1 with TRBJ1-6; a weak D match, TRBD1 (6 bases). In germline, CDR1 is LGHDT, CDR2 YNNKEL (reference sequence). The length of the CDR3 is 14 residues. Trimming stripped 1 base from V and 10 bases from J, with 11 bases between. DNA of the CDR3: TGTGCCAGCAGCCAAGGACAGGTCGAATCACCCCTCCACTTT. Its protein product is CASSQGQVESPLHF. Together with reference TRBV3-1 and TRBJ1-6, the CDR3 gives the full variable domain: DTAVSQTPKYLVTQMGNDKSIKCEQNLGHDTMYWYKQDSKKFLKIMFSYNNKELIINETVPNRFSPKSPDKAHLNLHINSLELGDSAVYFCASSQGQVESPLHFGNGTRLTVT.

The chain carries TRBV12-3 or TRBV12-4 and TRBJ1-5; 10 nucleotides align to TRBD1. Losses at the gene ends were 3 bases for V and 9 bases for J; bases not matched to a gene: 8. There are 15 residues in the CDR3. Here the CDR3 reads CASSFRTGGSRPQHF. DNA of the CDR3: TGTGCCAGCAGTTTCCGGACAGGGGGGAGTCGGCCCCAGCATTTT.

The V call is TRBV20-1, the J call TRBJ2-3; 9 bases align to TRBD2. The CDR3 has 16 residues. Trimming removed 3 bases from V and 2 bases from J; junction bases left unmatched: 9. Germline V gene data show CDR1 as DFQATT and CDR2 as SNEGSKA (reference sequence). In nucleotides, the CDR3 is TGCAGTGCTAGGGGGGTTAGCGGGGGACTCACAGATACGCAGTATTTT. This encodes CSARGVSGGLTDTQYF.

This chain links TRBV13 with TRBJ2-5, with a possible D match to TRBD1 (6 bases). The CDR3 consists of 15 residues. The V gene lost 10 bases and the J gene lost 1 base, with 19 bases spanning the gap. Germline CDR1 and CDR2: PRHDT and FYEKMQ (reference sequence). The CDR3, as DNA: TGTGCCACCCAACTTAGTGGGGGCCTCCAAGAGACCCAGTACTTC. It specifies CATQLSGGLQETQYF. Together with reference TRBV13 and TRBJ2-5, the CDR3 gives the full variable domain: AAGVIQSPRHLIKEKRETATLKCYPIPRHDTVYWYQQGPGQDPQFLISFYEKMQSDKGSIPDRFSAQQFSDYHSELNMSSLELGDSALYFCATQLSGGLQETQYFGPGTRLLVL.

This clonotype has more than one count but fewer than ten. The V call is TRBV18, the J call TRBJ1-4; D not resolved. Deletions cut 0 bases from V and 8 bases from J, with 4 bases between. This CDR3 contains 12 residues. Germline V gene sequence: CDR1 KGHSH, CDR2 LQKENI. CDR3 amino acids: CASSPPLEKLFF. As DNA, the CDR3 is TGTGCCAGCTCACCACCGTTGGAAAAACTGTTTTTT.

The rearrangement links TRBV4-2 to TRBJ1-1; no reliable D call. Trimming shortened V by 0 bases and J by 1 base, and 9 bases separated the two germline ends. The CDR3 spans 15 residues. The V gene's germline CDR1 is LGHNA and CDR2 YNFKEQ. The CDR3 region has the DNA TGTGCCAGCAGCCAAGAGGCCTACTCGAACACTGAAGCTTTCTTT. Protein: CASSQEAYSNTEAFF.

The rearrangement joins TRBV14 to TRBJ2-1, with 8 bases identical to TRBD2. The germline V gene has CDR1 SGHDN and CDR2 FVKESK. After removal of 3 bases from V and 13 bases from J, the junction contained 8 bases not matched to a gene. The CDR3 spans 13 residues. The DNA of the CDR3 is TGTGCCAGCAGCCAGACAGAAGCGGGAGCCCAGTTCTTC. This translates into CASSQTEAGAQFF.